This paragraph covers one TCR beta chain sequence. CDR3 length: 12 amino acids. Germline V gene lookup returns CDR1 SGHNT and CDR2 YYREEE (reference sequence). Trimming removed 4 bases at V and 5 bases at J, with 7 bases between. The data belong to a study of blood T cell repertoires in COVID-19. Study in general: The United States, Italy and Spain were the sources of the acute and convalescent COVID-19 samples. T cells, B-cell-depleted T cells, or PBMCs supplied cDNA or gDNA.

Authors' methods: Nucleated cell counts were estimated from reference gene primer amplification. Libraries were prepared by immunoSEQ multiplex PCR; TCRdb keeps only in-frame clonotypes and omits some of them. V and J calls and clone size are those listed in that table; D and trimming were worked out from the DNA. In the table there are about 340,000 clones, around 83% of which are singletons. This chain links TRBV5-4 with TRBJ2-4; maybe TRBD1 (5 bases). The receptor's source is a young man with active or convalescent COVID-19. Sequencing was performed on peripheral blood. As DNA, the CDR3 is TGTGCCAGCAGCACGACAGAAAACATTCAGTACTTC. Its translation is CASSTTENIQYF.